This T cell receptor beta chain was sequenced during a study of blood T cell repertoires in COVID-19. The protocol was immunoSEQ multiplex PCR, while the TCRdb copy is restricted to in-frame clones and leaves out a portion. This table has 200,000 to 300,000 clones, about nine tenths appearing once. From germline, CDR1 is SGHRS and CDR2 YFSETQ. With V trimmed by 4 bases and J by 4 bases, 18 bases remained unmatched. This CDR3 is built from 20 residues. V and J are TRBV5-1 and TRBJ1-6; 9 nucleotides match TRBD1. Sequencing was done on a sample of PBMCs or T cells enriched from blood (not recorded which). The origin of this receptor is a woman aged 40 to 50 with acute COVID-19. CDR3 in amino acids: CASSPRFTLSGTGYNSPLHF. The DNA for the CDR3 is TGCGCCAGCAGCCCTCGATTCACTCTTTCCGGGACAGGGTATAATTCACCCCTCCACTTT.